A single sample is the source of the 14 T cell receptor beta chains below, sequenced in a study of T cell changes during pregnancy in multiple sclerosis. Repertoires were generated with immunoSEQ multiplex PCR, while TCRdb's copy carries only in-frame clones and drops some. Among about 51,000 clones listed, around 93% were seen once. The starting material was CD8+ T cells from peripheral blood mononuclear cells, obtained in the second trimester of pregnancy. The source is a female donor with multiple sclerosis, enrolled in a pregnancy study.

The chain has TRBV9 and TRBJ1-2; D may be TRBD1 (6 bases). This CDR3 region has 13 residues. V lost 0 bases, J lost 7 bases, and 10 bases lay in between. The germline CDR1 and CDR2 sequences are SGDLS and YYNGEE. The DNA for the CDR3 is TGTGCCAGCAGCGTAGGGGGGGGCGGTGGCTACACCTTC. Its translation: CASSVGGGGGYTF. The full variable domain, rest sourced from reference TRBV9 and TRBJ1-2, is DSGVTQTPKHLITATGQRVTLRCSPRSGDLSVYWYQQSLDQGLQFLIQYYNGEERAKGNILERFSAQQFPDLHSELNLSSLELGDSALYFCASSVGGGGGYTFGSGTRLTVV.

The chain is built from TRBV9 and TRBJ2-5, with 7 bases lining up with TRBD1. Germline CDR1 SGDLS, CDR2 YYNGEE. The CDR3 has 15 residues. After removal of 4 bases from V and 5 bases from J, the junction contained 11 bases not matched to a gene. The CDR3 region is CASSLRDSAMETQYF. In DNA, the CDR3 is TGTGCCAGCAGCCTCCGGGACAGTGCTATGGAGACCCAGTACTTC.

The chain employs TRBV7-6 and TRBJ2-7; a possible D gene is TRBD1 (6 bases). V lost 5 bases and J lost 7, with 15 bases in between. CDR1 SGHVS and CDR2 FNYEAQ come from the germline V gene. This CDR3 has 13 residues. The CDR3 is CASSPGEPREQYF. The CDR3 DNA reads as TGTGCCAGCAGCCCAGGGGAGCCCAGGGAGCAGTACTTC.

The chain is built from TRBV2 and TRBJ1-2; possibly TRBD1 for D (5 bases). The germline V gene encodes CDR1 SNHLY and CDR2 FYNNEI. The CDR3 totals 15 residues. V was trimmed by 4 bases and J by 1 base, leaving 13 bases between them. The CDR3 bases are TGTGCCAGCAGTGGAGGGACGGGACTTAACTATGGCTACACCTTC. It is translated as CASSGGTGLNYGYTF.

The J gene is TRBJ2-7, the V gene TRBV7-8; 7 bases match TRBD2. This CDR3 has 15 residues. Trimming removed 7 bases from V and 0 bases from J; junction bases left unmatched: 9. CDR1 and CDR2 (germline): SGHVS, FQNEAQ. This CDR3 reads CASIDSGANSYEQYF. The CDR3 nucleotides are TGTGCCAGCATCGACAGCGGGGCGAACTCCTACGAGCAGTACTTC.

The gene calls are TRBV4-2 and TRBJ1-2; a possible D gene is TRBD1 (6 bases). The germline gives CDR1 LGHNA, CDR2 YNFKEQ. The CDR3 runs 18 residues. Trimming cost V 1 base and J 2 bases, with 20 bases left between them. The CDR3 region is CASSQVTGGEGGNYGYTF. CDR3 coding DNA: TGTGCCAGCAGCCAAGTGACAGGAGGGGAGGGGGGGAACTATGGCTACACCTTC.

The table lists this clone with a count of one. This rearrangement joins TRBV7-6 to TRBJ2-1; D is possibly TRBD2 (6 bases). The V and J ends lost 5 bases and 5 bases respectively, with 10 bases between them. Per the germline V gene, CDR1 is SGHVS and CDR2 is FNYEAQ. CDR3 length equals 13 residues. The CDR3 sequence: CASSPRRDNEQFF. The CDR3 coding sequence is TGTGCCAGCAGCCCACGGAGGGACAATGAGCAGTTCTTC. The whole variable domain, filled in from reference TRBV7-6 and TRBJ2-1, reads GAGVSQSPRYKVTKRGQDVALRCDPISGHVSLYWYRQALGQGPEFLTYFNYEAQQDKSGLPNDRFSAERPEGSISTLTIQRTEQRDSAMYRCASSPRRDNEQFFGPGTRLTVL.

The J gene is TRBJ2-7, the V gene TRBV27; the D gene is possibly TRBD2 (6 bases). Trimming pared 7 bases from V and 0 bases from J, leaving 13 bases between. This CDR3 comprises 14 residues. CDR1 and CDR2 from the germline V gene are MNHEY and SMNVEV (reference sequence). This chain's CDR3 is CASMPGLFSYEQYF. The DNA of the CDR3 is TGTGCCAGCATGCCGGGACTGTTCTCCTACGAGCAGTACTTC.

The chain recombines TRBV9 with TRBJ2-3; 8 bases agree with TRBD2. CDR3 size: 14 residues. J lost 1 base, V lost 3 bases, and 1 base had no gene match. CDR1 is SGDLS and CDR2 is YYNGEE in the germline V gene. In nucleotides, the CDR3 is TGTGCCAGCAGCGGTAGCGGGGGCACAGATACGCAGTATTTT. Its translation is CASSGSGGTDTQYF.

This chain uses TRBV14 with TRBJ2-3; 9 bases are a match to TRBD2. Germline-derived CDR1 and CDR2 are SGHDN and FVKESK. The CDR3 length is 17 residues. V shed 0 bases, J shed 9 bases, and the junction held 13 bases outside the gene matches. The CDR3 DNA sequence: TGTGCCAGCAGCCAAGAGAGTGAAGCGGGGGGTCTCCGGACGCAGTATTTT. Protein sequence: CASSQESEAGGLRTQYF.

The V gene is TRBV9, the J gene TRBJ1-4, with 7 bases fitting TRBD1. J lost 2 bases, V lost 4 bases, and 5 bases had no gene match. Germline-derived CDR1 and CDR2 are SGDLS and YYNGEE. The CDR3 has 15 amino acids. CDR3 loop: CASSMAGGTNEKLFF. The CDR3 DNA is TGTGCCAGCAGCATGGCAGGGGGGACTAATGAAAAACTGTTTTTT.

The chain has TRBV7-6 and TRBJ2-3, with 10 bases identical to TRBD1. Germline loops: CDR1 SGHVS, CDR2 FNYEAQ. This CDR3 comprises 15 residues. The junction had 6 bases not matched to a gene; V was cut back by 4 bases and J by 5 bases. This CDR3 is CASSYRQGAIDTQYF. The CDR3 DNA reads TGTGCCAGCAGCTATAGACAGGGGGCTATAGATACGCAGTATTTT.

This clone is categorized as medium-sized (0.01 to 0.1%). The CDR3 nucleotides are TGTGCCAGTAGTCCCACGACAGTCTACACTGAAGCTTTCTTT. Its protein is CASSPTTVYTEAFF. This chain connects TRBV19 to TRBJ1-1; a weak D match, TRBD1 (5 bases). V lost 5 bases, J lost 3 bases, and 13 bases lay in between. This CDR3 comprises 14 residues. Germline V gives CDR1 LNHDA, CDR2 SQIVND (reference sequence).

The V and J genes are TRBV7-9 and TRBJ1-1; 8 bases agree with TRBD1. The CDR3 totals 14 residues. J lost 7 bases, V lost 5 bases, and 9 bases had no gene match. CDR1 SEHNR and CDR2 FQNEAQ come from the germline V gene (reference sequence). CDR3 sequence (DNA): TGTGCCAGCAGCCCTCCGCAGGGGGCGATTGAAGCTTTCTTT. Protein sequence: CASSPPQGAIEAFF.